Listed here is a single TCR beta chain. This sample was taken from a study of blood T cell repertoires in COVID-19. Germline CDR1 reads SNHLY; CDR2 reads FYNNEI. Trimming took 1 base from V and 2 from J, leaving 5 bases between them. This CDR3 spans 13 amino acids. The assay was immunoSEQ multiplex PCR, and TCRdb's table has in-frame clones only and misses some. The sample holds approximately 400,000 clones, around 86% seen once. The TCR originated in a woman between 45 and 60 years old who had recovered from COVID-19. The chain uses TRBV2 and TRBJ1-2; D is ambiguous. The sequenced sample consisted of PBMCs or T cells enriched from blood (not recorded which). CDR3 sequence reads: CASSEGANYGYTF. For the CDR3, the DNA is TGTGCCAGCAGTGAAGGGGCAAACTATGGCTACACCTTC.